These 13 T cell receptor beta chains came from one sample sequenced in a study of identical twins. TCRdb re-called the 5' RACE reads with MiXCR, one entry per CDR3 protein. The sample lists 240,000 or so distinct CDR3 sequences; about 13% were seen once. The data were also submitted as part of a second study, on yellow fever vaccine responses in identical twins.

The sequenced sample consisted of memory (CD45RO+) T cells sorted from blood. The receptors were gathered from a woman aged 18-29 years in good health.

The table lists this clonotype with a few counts. The chain links TRBV6-2 or TRBV6-3 to TRBJ2-5, with 7 bases aligning to TRBD1. V dropped 2 bases and J dropped 0; count of bases not matched to a gene: 3. Germline V lookup: CDR1 MNHEY, CDR2 SVGEGT. The length of the CDR3 is 15 residues. The CDR3 DNA is TGTGCCAGCAGTTACGGGGACAGACACCAAGAGACCCAGTACTTC. As protein: CASSYGDRHQETQYF.

This clonotype has a count of ten or more. The CDR3 reads CASSPQGKGYTF. DNA of the CDR3: TGTGCCAGCAGCCCTCAGGGGAAGGGCTACACCTTC. The J gene is TRBJ1-2, the V gene TRBV7-2, with D tentatively TRBD1 (6 bases). The germline V and J ends were trimmed by 5 bases and 8 bases, with 12 bases remaining between them. Germline V gives CDR1 SGHTA, CDR2 FQGNSA. This CDR3 has 12 amino acids.

This clonotype has just a few counts. The rearrangement links TRBV3-1 to TRBJ2-5, with D unresolved. Per germline, CDR1 LGHDT and CDR2 YNNKEL (reference sequence). Trimming stripped 1 base from V and 0 bases from J, with 6 bases between. The CDR3 runs 14 residues. CDR3: CASSQGPYQETQYF. The CDR3 coding sequence is TGTGCCAGCAGCCAAGGCCCGTACCAAGAGACCCAGTACTTC.

This clonotype has just a few counts. V usage is TRBV5-1 and J usage is TRBJ2-3, with no clear D. V dropped 0 bases and J dropped 2 bases, with 10 bases sitting between them. In germline, CDR1 is SGHRS, CDR2 YFSETQ. The CDR3 loop spans 15 amino acids. The CDR3 region is CASSLAGRYTDTQYF. The CDR3 coding sequence is TGCGCCAGCAGCTTGGCGGGCCGATACACAGATACGCAGTATTTT. Complete variable domain (other parts from reference TRBV5-1 and TRBJ2-3): KAGVTQTPRYLIKTRGQQVTLSCSPISGHRSVSWYQQTPGQGLQFLFEYFSETQRNKGNFPGRFSGRQFSNSRSEMNVSTLELGDSALYLCASSLAGRYTDTQYFGPGTRLTVL.

The J gene is TRBJ2-7, the V gene TRBV6-2 or TRBV6-3, with D possibly TRBD1 on 5 matching bases. In germline, CDR1 is MNHEY, CDR2 SVGEGT. V was clipped by 6 bases and J by 0 bases, with 21 bases between them. This CDR3 comprises 17 residues. This CDR3 is CASSSPSRGLVSYEQYF. CDR3 nucleotide sequence: TGTGCCAGCAGCTCCCCTTCTAGGGGCCTAGTCTCCTACGAGCAGTACTTC.

This clonotype was counted between two and nine times. The rearrangement uses TRBV21-1 and TRBJ2-7; the listed D gene, TRBD2, was not tested against the DNA. TRBV21-1 is described as a pseudogene. The CDR3 runs 17 residues. The CDR3 reads CASSKNGSRGVPYEQYF. Here the CDR3 DNA reads TGTGCCAGCAGCAAGAACGGGAGTCGTGGTGTACCCTACGAGCAGTACTTC.

The V gene is TRBV2, the J gene TRBJ2-2, with 8 bases that match TRBD1. With V trimmed by 9 bases and J by 2 bases, 5 bases remained unmatched. The V gene's germline CDR1 is SNHLY and CDR2 FYNNEI. This CDR3 contains 14 residues. CDR3 sequence reads: CASLDRENTGELFF. The CDR3 bases are TGTGCCAGTTTGGACAGGGAAAACACCGGGGAGCTGTTTTTT.

This clonotype was observed at least ten times. J is TRBJ2-7 and V is TRBV6-5; TRBD2 matches at 9 bases. The ends lost 5 bases at V and 0 bases at J; junction bases unmatched: 5. The CDR3 length is 15 residues. CDR1 MNHEY and CDR2 SVGAGI come from the germline V gene. The CDR3 nucleotides read TGTGCCAGCAGTCAATTAGCGGGGGACTCCTACGAGCAGTACTTC. It is translated as CASSQLAGDSYEQYF.

This clonotype was seen ten or more times. The rearrangement uses TRBV28 and TRBJ1-6; TRBD1 matches 9 bases. The germline gives CDR1 MDHEN, CDR2 SYDVKM. V shed 6 bases and J 2 bases; nucleotides not matched to a gene: 8. This CDR3 is 17 amino acids long. Here the CDR3 DNA reads TGTGCCAGCAGGGACAGGGGCCGCGGCCCCTATAATTCACCCCTCCACTTT. Translation gives CASRDRGRGPYNSPLHF.

There are a few counts of this clonotype. The gene calls are TRBV6-1 and TRBJ2-3, with D perhaps matching TRBD2 (5 bases). Trimming left V 6 bases short and J 2 bases short, with 12 bases between. The CDR3 loop spans 14 amino acids. Germline V gene lookup returns CDR1 MNHNS and CDR2 SASEGT. The CDR3 spells CASSTPDYTDTQYF. The CDR3 nucleotides are TGTGCCAGCAGCACCCCTGACTACACAGATACGCAGTATTTT.

V and J are TRBV5-1 and TRBJ2-1; 14 nucleotides match TRBD2. J lost 9 bases, V lost 6 bases, and 8 bases had no gene match. The CDR3 is 15 residues long. Germline values: CDR1 SGHRS, CDR2 YFSETQ. CDR3 DNA: TGCGCCAGCACACCGGGGACTAGCGGGAGCCTTGAGCAGTTCTTC. Translated, it gives CASTPGTSGSLEQFF.

This chain links TRBV7-9 with TRBJ2-1; TRBD1 agrees at 9 bases. V lost 5 bases and J lost 8; bases outside the gene matches: 7. The germline V gene encodes CDR1 SEHNR and CDR2 FQNEAQ (reference sequence). The CDR3 runs 14 residues. The CDR3 protein is CASSMGQGADEQFF. In DNA form, the CDR3 reads TGTGCCAGCAGCATGGGACAGGGTGCGGATGAGCAGTTCTTC.

This clonotype was observed a handful of times. The gene calls are TRBV27 and TRBJ2-1, with a possible D match to TRBD2 (5 bases). The length of the CDR3 is 13 residues. Germline V CDR1 and CDR2: MNHEY, SMNVEV (reference sequence). V was clipped by 3 bases and J by 10 bases, with 13 bases between them. CDR3 residues: CASSFLEGEEQFF. As DNA, the CDR3 is TGTGCCAGCAGTTTCCTTGAGGGAGAGGAGCAGTTCTTC.